Following are 7 T cell receptor beta chains from one sample sequenced in a study of CXCR3-negative and CXCR3-positive naive CD8 T cells (dated by TCRdb to about 2019). Study-wide findings and limitations: TRB CDR3s from CXCR3-positive naive cells showed higher hydrophobicity (lower Kidera factor 4), lower energy, and higher strength and volume indices than CXCR3-negative naive cells.

These receptors' targets are unknown. Sequencing was carried out with a NextSeq 550. The Human TCR Profiling Kit (MiLaboratory) was used to make UMI-labeled 5' RACE TRB cDNA libraries. After the reads were reprocessed by TCRdb, one entry was made per CDR3 protein sequence, with no DNA. The table held for this sample gives some 85,000 distinct CDR3 sequences. The top ten clonotypes cover almost 0.55% of the sample. Material for sequencing was naive CXCR3+ CD8+ T cells from blood. Interpreted using the paper, the cell subset or site label stands for: CD45RO-CCR7+CD27+CD95- naive CD8+ T cells expressing CXCR3 (TNR3+). These receptors were obtained from a human donor in good health. Some clones in this sample may be carry-over from other donors' samples.

V and J are TRBV5-1 and TRBJ1-1. Germline lookup yields CDR1 SGHRS and CDR2 YFSETQ. This CDR3 contains 13 residues. The CDR3 sequence: CASSGDMNTEAFF.

The chain has TRBV7-8 and TRBJ2-7. Germline CDR1 is SGHVS and CDR2 is FQNEAQ. This CDR3 is 14 amino acids long. This chain's CDR3 is CASSLGLGNYEQYF.

The genes are TRBV12-3 or TRBV12-4 and TRBJ1-5. CDR3 length: 14 amino acids. The CDR3 protein is CASSLSPSHQPQHF.

The chain's CDR3 is CASSQTRTASSYEQYF. The J gene is TRBJ2-7, the V gene TRBV3-1; TCRdb picks TRBD1, but there is no DNA to check that call. The CDR3 contains 16 residues. CDR1 is LGHDT and CDR2 is YNNKEL in the germline V gene (reference sequence).

The chain employs TRBV5-6 and TRBJ2-7; TCRdb designates TRBD1, a call that cannot be tested without DNA. The CDR3 has 13 amino acids. In germline, CDR1 is SGHDT, CDR2 YYEEEE. The CDR3 protein is CASSPGQTYEQYF.

V usage is TRBV7-9 and J usage is TRBJ2-1; TCRdb proposes TRBD2, but this gene call is untestable without DNA. The germline V gene has CDR1 SEHNR and CDR2 FQNEAQ (reference sequence). The CDR3 spans 17 residues. CDR3 sequence: CASSPPAGTPRDIEQFF.

V and J are TRBV21-1 and TRBJ2-7; TCRdb returns TRBD1, unconfirmable since there is no DNA. TRBV21-1 is assigned pseudogene status. The CDR3 spans 16 residues. Here the CDR3 reads CASSKGEGSECYEQYF.